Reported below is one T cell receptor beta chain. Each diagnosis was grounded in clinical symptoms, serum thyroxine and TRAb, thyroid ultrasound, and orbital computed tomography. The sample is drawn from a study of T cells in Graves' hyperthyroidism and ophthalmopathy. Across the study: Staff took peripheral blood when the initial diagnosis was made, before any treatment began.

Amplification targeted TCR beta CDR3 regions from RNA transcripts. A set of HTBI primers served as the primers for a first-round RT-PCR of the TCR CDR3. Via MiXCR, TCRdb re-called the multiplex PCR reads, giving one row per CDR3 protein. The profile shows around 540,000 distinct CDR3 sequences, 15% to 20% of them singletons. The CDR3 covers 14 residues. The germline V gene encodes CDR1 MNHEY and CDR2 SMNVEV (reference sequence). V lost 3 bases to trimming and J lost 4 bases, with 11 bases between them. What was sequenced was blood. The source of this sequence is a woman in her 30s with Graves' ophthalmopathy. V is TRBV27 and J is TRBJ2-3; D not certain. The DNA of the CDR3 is TGTGCCAGCAGTTTGGTAGAGCCCTCAGATACGCAGTATTTT. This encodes CASSLVEPSDTQYF.